These T cell receptor beta chains were read from a single sample in a study of T-cell reconstitution after alpha-beta-depleted transplantation in children. Each CDR3 protein gets one entry after TCRdb re-called the PCR reads with MiXCR. This sample carries 200,000 to 250,000 distinct CDR3 sequences, roughly 26% of them seen once, and the ten largest clones take 2% to 3%. Material: PBMCs, obtained before TCRalphabeta/CD19-depleted stem cell transplant. The source of these receptors is a girl aged 2-10 years with Fanconi anemia, due to receive a stem cell transplant. CDR3s include the opening cysteine and the closing phenylalanine or tryptophan. D genes are given only for firm matches. Some rows mark clone size as missing; the rest say once, few, many or name a class of expanded clone.

D: TRBD2
J: TRBJ2-3
size: few
V: TRBV20-1
DNA: TGCAGTGCAAAGAGGACTAGCGGTAACACAGATACGCAGTATTTT
CDR3: CSAKRTSGNTDTQYF

D: -
J: TRBJ2-3
size: many
V: TRBV15
DNA: TGTGCCACCGATCCAGGGGCGAGCACAGATACGCAGTATTTT
CDR3: CATDPGASTDTQYF

D: -
J: TRBJ2-5
size: many
V: TRBV12-3/TRBV12-4
DNA: TGTGCCAGCAGGGGACAGCTCGGGGGGGAGACCCAGTACTTC
CDR3: CASRGQLGGETQYF

D: -
J: TRBJ2-7
size: -
V: TRBV7-2
DNA: TGTGCCAGCAGCTTAGCGCCGGCGGTCTCCTACGAGCAGTACTTC
CDR3: CASSLAPAVSYEQYF

D: -
J: TRBJ2-3
size: -
V: TRBV7-3
DNA: TGTGCCAGCAGCTTGTCGAGGGGGGTTTCGGGAGATACGCAGTATTTT
CDR3: CASSLSRGVSGDTQYF

D: -
J: TRBJ2-7
size: many
V: TRBV29-1
DNA: TGCAGCGTTGAAGATCCCGTCCACGAGCAGTACTTC
CDR3: CSVEDPVHEQYF

D: -
J: TRBJ2-7
size: -
V: TRBV20-1
DNA: TGCAGTGCCCCGGACAGAGGTAGCTACGAGCAGTACTTC
CDR3: CSAPDRGSYEQYF

D: -
J: TRBJ1-2
size: few
V: TRBV3-1
DNA: TGTGCCAGCAGCCAAGTCTTCTATGGCTACACCTTC
CDR3: CASSQVFYGYTF

D: TRBD2
J: TRBJ2-1
size: -
V: TRBV24-1
DNA: TGTGCCACCAGTGACACCACGGGACTAGCTTCCAATGAGCAGTTCTTC
CDR3: CATSDTTGLASNEQFF

D: TRBD2
J: TRBJ2-2
size: many
V: TRBV12-3/TRBV12-4
DNA: TGTGCCAGCAGTTTTTCGGTGACTAGCTTCGACACCGGGGAGCTGTTTTTT
CDR3: CASSFSVTSFDTGELFF

D: -
J: TRBJ2-1
size: -
V: TRBV14
DNA: TGTGCCAGCAGCCAGTACCGGGACCACGCCGGGGATGAGCAGTTCTTC
CDR3: CASSQYRDHAGDEQFF

D: TRBD1
J: TRBJ2-1
size: -
V: TRBV28
DNA: TGTGCCAGCAGGAGGGGGCTGTATCCGAATGAGCAGTTCTTC
CDR3: CASRRGLYPNEQFF

D: -
J: TRBJ2-2
size: -
V: TRBV5-1
DNA: TGCGCCAGCAGCTTCGGCCATATTTCGAACACCGGGGAGCTGTTTTTT
CDR3: CASSFGHISNTGELFF

D: -
J: TRBJ1-3
size: -
V: TRBV20-1
DNA: TGCAGTGCTAGCCGGGCTCCCTCTGGAAACACCATATATTTT
CDR3: CSASRAPSGNTIYF

D: -
J: TRBJ2-3
size: -
V: TRBV6-2/TRBV6-3
DNA: TGTGCCAGCAGTTGGGGGGCGGTACAGCGCACAGATACGCAGTATTTT
CDR3: CASSWGAVQRTDTQYF

D: -
J: TRBJ2-7
size: -
V: TRBV20-1
DNA: TGCAGTGCTAGCCCCCGTGACGGTTCCTACGAGCAGTACTTC
CDR3: CSASPRDGSYEQYF

D: -
J: TRBJ2-7
size: -
V: TRBV2
DNA: TGTGCCAGCATCCCAACTGGGGCCTACGAGCAGTACTTC
CDR3: CASIPTGAYEQYF

D: -
J: TRBJ2-7
size: -
V: TRBV29-1
DNA: TGCAGCGTACTACAGGGATCCTACGAGCAGTACTTC
CDR3: CSVLQGSYEQYF

D: TRBD1
J: TRBJ2-7
size: few
V: TRBV5-1
DNA: TGCGCCAGCAGCTTGGTCAGGACAGGTCCCTACGAGCAGTACTTC
CDR3: CASSLVRTGPYEQYF

D: TRBD2
J: TRBJ2-1
size: few
V: TRBV20-1
DNA: TGCAGTGCACCACTAGCGGGGTTCTACAATGAGCAGTTCTTC
CDR3: CSAPLAGFYNEQFF

D: -
J: TRBJ2-1
size: few
V: TRBV29-1
DNA: TGCAGCGCTGCGTGGCAGGGGGCGGGGGGGATTCGCTACAATGAGCAGTTCTTC
CDR3: CSAAWQGAGGIRYNEQFF

D: -
J: TRBJ2-7
size: -
V: TRBV20-1
DNA: TGCAGTGCTAGAGATCCCTTGACAGGTATCTCCTACGAGCAGTACTTC
CDR3: CSARDPLTGISYEQYF

D: TRBD2
J: TRBJ2-7
size: many
V: TRBV12-3/TRBV12-4
DNA: TGTGCCAGCAGTTTGGGACTAGCGGGGGGCGAGCAGTACTTC
CDR3: CASSLGLAGGEQYF

D: -
J: TRBJ2-3
size: few
V: TRBV12-3/TRBV12-4
DNA: TGTGCCAGCAGTTTTGGTTCGGGGGTCACAGATACGCAGTATTTT
CDR3: CASSFGSGVTDTQYF

D: TRBD1
J: TRBJ1-1
size: -
V: TRBV18
DNA: TGTGCCAGCTCACAACAGGGGATGAACACTGAAGCTTTCTTT
CDR3: CASSQQGMNTEAFF

D: -
J: TRBJ2-3
size: many
V: TRBV12-3/TRBV12-4
DNA: TGTGCCAGCAGTCAAGGCACAGATACGCAGTATTTT
CDR3: CASSQGTDTQYF

D: -
J: TRBJ2-7
size: -
V: TRBV6-5
DNA: TGTGCCAGCAGTTTCCAGGGGCACGCCTACGAGCAGTACTTC
CDR3: CASSFQGHAYEQYF

D: -
J: TRBJ2-5
size: few
V: TRBV20-1
DNA: TGCAGTGCTGAAAGGACAGTTCGGCCTCAAGAGACCCAGTACTTC
CDR3: CSAERTVRPQETQYF

D: -
J: TRBJ2-1
size: many
V: TRBV5-1
DNA: TGCGCCAGCAGCGATCCTGAGGGTGGCTATTACAATGAGCAGTTCTTC
CDR3: CASSDPEGGYYNEQFF

D: TRBD2
J: TRBJ2-1
size: few
V: TRBV29-1
DNA: TGCAGCGTTGTCTTAGCGGGAGCATACAATGAGCAGTTCTTC
CDR3: CSVVLAGAYNEQFF

D: -
J: TRBJ2-1
size: few
V: TRBV20-1
DNA: TGCAGTGCTAGAGTACGCCAGTCTGATGGCAATGAGCAGTTCTTC
CDR3: CSARVRQSDGNEQFF

D: TRBD2
J: TRBJ2-7
size: -
V: TRBV18
DNA: TGTGCCAGCTCACCAACCTTAGCGGGAGGATCCTACGAGCAGTACTTC
CDR3: CASSPTLAGGSYEQYF

D: TRBD2
J: TRBJ2-3
size: many
V: TRBV24-1
DNA: TGTGCCACCAGTGATACCGGCAGGGAGGGTACAGATACGCAGTATTTT
CDR3: CATSDTGREGTDTQYF

D: -
J: TRBJ2-1
size: few
V: TRBV7-2
DNA: TGTGCCAGCAGCTTAGGATACTCATCTGGCGGTGAGCAGTTCTTC
CDR3: CASSLGYSSGGEQFF

D: -
J: TRBJ2-5
size: -
V: TRBV29-1
DNA: TGCAGCGTTGTGGTTGGTGGACAAACTCTAGCCCAGTACTTC
CDR3: CSVVVGGQTLAQYF

D: -
J: TRBJ2-7
size: -
V: TRBV21-1
DNA: TGTGCCAGCAGCAAAGGGGGCGATAAGGGCTCCTACGAGCAGTACTTC
CDR3: CASSKGGDKGSYEQYF

D: TRBD1
J: TRBJ2-5
size: few
V: TRBV28
DNA: TGTGCCAGCAGACCGCGACCCGACAGGGGCAGAGAGACCCAGTACTTC
CDR3: CASRPRPDRGRETQYF

D: -
J: TRBJ2-5
size: few
V: TRBV5-1
DNA: TGCGCCAGCAGCTTGGAAGGACCCGGGCGGGAGACCCAGTACTTC
CDR3: CASSLEGPGRETQYF

D: -
J: TRBJ1-1
size: many
V: TRBV20-1
DNA: TGCAGTGCTAGAAGTCAGGAGAACACTGAAGCTTTCTTT
CDR3: CSARSQENTEAFF

D: -
J: TRBJ1-1
size: -
V: TRBV7-9
DNA: TGTGCCAGCAGCTCTGGGAGAGAGTACACTGAAGCTTTCTTT
CDR3: CASSSGREYTEAFF